The 8 T cell receptor beta chains below come from one sample, sequenced in a study of blood T cell repertoires in COVID-19. Method: immunoSEQ multiplex PCR; TCRdb's copy keeps in-frame clones and lacks some. The sample holds over 200,000 clones, about 86% seen once. Input material: peripheral blood. Receptors originate from a man of 80 years or more with acute or convalescent COVID-19.

CDR3 in amino acids: CASSEYGGERGSYEQYF. The CDR3 coding sequence is TGTGCCAGCAGTGAATACGGAGGGGAAAGAGGCTCCTACGAGCAGTACTTC. This chain links TRBV6-1 with TRBJ2-7; possibly TRBD2 for D (6 bases). Trimming pared 2 bases from V and 0 bases from J, leaving 17 bases between. CDR1 MNHNS and CDR2 SASEGT come from the germline V gene. The CDR3 loop spans 17 amino acids.

The chain joins TRBV5-1 to TRBJ2-5, with TRBD1 matching over 12 bases. With V trimmed by 5 bases and J by 5 bases, 13 bases remained unmatched. The CDR3 loop spans 17 amino acids. The germline V gene encodes CDR1 SGHRS and CDR2 YFSETQ. The CDR3: CASRPGTGGAMGETQYF. The CDR3, as DNA: TGCGCCAGCAGGCCCGGGACAGGGGGCGCGATGGGCGAGACCCAGTACTTC.

The gene calls are TRBV6-1 and TRBJ1-3; D is possibly TRBD1 (6 bases). The germline CDR1 and CDR2 sequences are MNHNS and SASEGT. V was shortened by 4 bases and J by 0 bases, with 13 bases between the two germline ends. The CDR3 runs to 16 residues. CDR3 in amino acids: CASSAPGVASGNTIYF. DNA of the CDR3: TGTGCCAGCAGTGCCCCAGGGGTCGCCTCTGGAAACACCATATATTTT.

The chain employs TRBV29-1 and TRBJ2-1; possibly TRBD2 for D (6 bases). V was cut by 4 bases and J by 12 bases, with 19 bases left in between. The CDR3 covers 13 residues. Germline V gene lookup returns CDR1 SQVTM and CDR2 ANQGSEA. Here the CDR3 reads CSVGTDGSGGQFF. The DNA of the CDR3 is TGCAGCGTTGGGACGGACGGGTCCGGGGGGCAGTTCTTC.

V is TRBV27 and J is TRBJ1-2, with D tentatively TRBD1 (5 bases). V was clipped by 2 bases and J by 5 bases, with 6 bases between them. The V gene's germline CDR1 is MNHEY and CDR2 SMNVEV (reference sequence). This CDR3 has 12 residues. CDR3: CASSLQGYGYTF. The CDR3 nucleotides are TGTGCCAGCAGTTTACAGGGATATGGCTACACCTTC.

As regards this clone: Different DNA sequences within this sample yield the same CDR3. The chain couples TRBV5-1 to TRBJ2-3, with 8 bases identical to TRBD1. Germline assignment: CDR1 SGHRS and CDR2 YFSETQ. The V segment lost 4 bases and the J segment 3 bases; nucleotides outside the gene matches: 4. The CDR3 is made up of 14 amino acids. CDR3 sequence (DNA): TGCGCCAGCAGCGGAACAGGGGGGACAGATACGCAGTATTTT. Its protein is CASSGTGGTDTQYF.

The rearrangement links TRBV6-5 to TRBJ1-4; perhaps TRBD1 as D (5 bases). The CDR3 has 14 residues. CDR1 is MNHEY, CDR2 SVGAGI, per germline. The V and J ends lost 6 bases and 8 bases respectively, with 16 bases between them. This chain's CDR3 is CASRAQVLKEKLFF. The CDR3 bases are TGTGCCAGCAGGGCACAGGTCCTTAAGGAAAAACTGTTTTTT.

This sequence joins TRBV28 and TRBJ2-6; D possibly corresponds to TRBD2 (6 bases). CDR3 size: 17 residues. From germline, CDR1 is MDHEN and CDR2 SYDVKM. Trimming pared 1 base from V and 4 bases from J, leaving 14 bases between. CDR3 nucleotide sequence: TGTGCCAGCAGTTTATATGGAGGGTCGGGAGGGGCCAACGTCCTGACTTTC. It specifies CASSLYGGSGGANVLTF. Filled out from reference TRBV28 and TRBJ2-6, the complete variable domain reads DVKVTQSSRYLVKRTGEKVFLECVQDMDHENMFWYRQDPGLGLRLIYFSYDVKMKEKGDIPEGYSVSREKKERFSLILESASTNQTSMYLCASSLYGGSGGANVLTFGAGSRLTVL.